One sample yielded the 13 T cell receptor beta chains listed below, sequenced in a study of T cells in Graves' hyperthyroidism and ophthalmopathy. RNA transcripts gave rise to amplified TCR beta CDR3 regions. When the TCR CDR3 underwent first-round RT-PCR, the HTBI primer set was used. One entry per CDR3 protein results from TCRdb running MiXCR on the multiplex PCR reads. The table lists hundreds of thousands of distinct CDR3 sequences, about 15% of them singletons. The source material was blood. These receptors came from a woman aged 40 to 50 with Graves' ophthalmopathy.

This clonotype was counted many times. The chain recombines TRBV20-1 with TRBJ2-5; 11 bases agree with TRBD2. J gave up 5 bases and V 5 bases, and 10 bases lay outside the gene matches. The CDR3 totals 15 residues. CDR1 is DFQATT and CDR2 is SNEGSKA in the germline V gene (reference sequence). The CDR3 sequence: CSAVTSGRGGETQYF. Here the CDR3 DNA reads TGCAGTGCTGTCACTAGCGGGAGAGGGGGGGAGACCCAGTACTTC.

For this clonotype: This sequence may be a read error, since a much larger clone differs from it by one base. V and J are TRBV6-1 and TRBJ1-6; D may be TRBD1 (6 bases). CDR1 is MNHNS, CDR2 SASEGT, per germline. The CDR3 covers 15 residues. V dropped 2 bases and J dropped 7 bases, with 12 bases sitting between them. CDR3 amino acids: CASSERQELNSPLHF. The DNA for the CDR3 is TGTGCCAGCAGTGAACGACAGGAGCTAAATTCACCCCTCCACTTT.

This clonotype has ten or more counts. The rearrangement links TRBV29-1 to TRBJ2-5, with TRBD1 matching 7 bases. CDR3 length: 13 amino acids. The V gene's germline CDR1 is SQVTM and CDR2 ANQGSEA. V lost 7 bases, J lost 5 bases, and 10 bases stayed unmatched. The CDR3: CSAVGTDGETQYF. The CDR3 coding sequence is TGCAGCGCCGTGGGGACAGACGGGGAGACCCAGTACTTC.

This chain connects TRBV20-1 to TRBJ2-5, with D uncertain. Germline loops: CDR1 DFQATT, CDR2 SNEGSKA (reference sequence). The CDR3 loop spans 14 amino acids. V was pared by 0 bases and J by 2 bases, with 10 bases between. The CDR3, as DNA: TGCAGTGCTAGAGATCCGGGTAGACAAGAGACCCAGTACTTC. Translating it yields CSARDPGRQETQYF.

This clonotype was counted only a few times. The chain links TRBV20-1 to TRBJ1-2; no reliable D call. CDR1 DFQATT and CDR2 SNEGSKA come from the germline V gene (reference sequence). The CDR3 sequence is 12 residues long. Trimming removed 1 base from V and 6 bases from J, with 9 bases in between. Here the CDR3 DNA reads TGCAGTGCTAGAGCAGCAGACGATGGCTACACCTTC. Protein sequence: CSARAADDGYTF.

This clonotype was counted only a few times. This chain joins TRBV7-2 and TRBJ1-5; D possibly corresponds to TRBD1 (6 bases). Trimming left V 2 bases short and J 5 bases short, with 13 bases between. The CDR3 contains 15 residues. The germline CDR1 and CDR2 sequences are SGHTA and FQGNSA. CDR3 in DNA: TGTGCCAGCAGCTTATTCTCAGGGGTCGATCAGCCCCAGCATTTT. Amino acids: CASSLFSGVDQPQHF. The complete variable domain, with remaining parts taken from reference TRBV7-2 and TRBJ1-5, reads GAGVSQSPSNKVTEKGKDVELRCDPISGHTALYWYRQSLGQGLEFLIYFQGNSAPDKSGLPSDRFSAERTGGSVSTLTIQRTQQEDSAVYLCASSLFSGVDQPQHFGDGTRLSIL.

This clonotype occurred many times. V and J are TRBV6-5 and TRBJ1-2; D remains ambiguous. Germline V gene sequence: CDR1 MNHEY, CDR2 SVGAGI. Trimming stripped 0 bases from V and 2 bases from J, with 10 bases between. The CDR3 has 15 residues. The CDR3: CASSYSADLNYGYTF. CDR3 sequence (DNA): TGTGCCAGCAGTTACTCGGCAGATTTGAACTATGGCTACACCTTC.

The CDR3 nucleotides are TGTGCCAGCAGCCTCTCGACAGATTTCTACGAGCAGTACTTC. Amino acid sequence: CASSLSTDFYEQYF. The rearrangement uses TRBV7-2 and TRBJ2-7; tentatively, D is TRBD1 (5 bases). V lost 5 bases, J lost 3 bases, and 14 bases lay in between. Germline values: CDR1 SGHTA, CDR2 FQGNSA. The CDR3 sequence is 14 residues long.

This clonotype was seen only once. The CDR3 spells CSARSDRGTDTQYF. For the CDR3, the DNA is TGCAGTGCGCGATCGGACAGGGGCACAGATACGCAGTATTTT. The chain links TRBV20-1 to TRBJ2-3, with 8 bases that match TRBD1. The trim removed 6 bases at V and 1 base at J, leaving 6 bases unmatched. CDR1 is DFQATT and CDR2 is SNEGSKA in the germline V gene (reference sequence). The CDR3 contains 14 residues.

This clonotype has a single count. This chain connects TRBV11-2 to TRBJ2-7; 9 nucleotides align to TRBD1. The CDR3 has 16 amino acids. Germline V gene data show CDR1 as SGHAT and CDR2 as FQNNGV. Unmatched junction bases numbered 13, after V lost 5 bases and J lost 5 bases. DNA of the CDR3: TGTGCCAGCAGCCGCCGAGGAGGACAGGGGCTCAACGAGCAGTACTTC. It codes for CASSRRGGQGLNEQYF.

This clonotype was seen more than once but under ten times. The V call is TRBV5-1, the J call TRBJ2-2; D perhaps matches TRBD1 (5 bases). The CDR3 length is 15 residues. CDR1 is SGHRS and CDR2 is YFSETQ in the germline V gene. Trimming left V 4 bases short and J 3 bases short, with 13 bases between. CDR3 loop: CASSALQGYTGELFF. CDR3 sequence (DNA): TGCGCCAGCAGCGCTCTTCAGGGTTACACCGGGGAGCTGTTTTTT.

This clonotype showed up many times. DNA for the CDR3: TGCAGTGCTAGAGATATCGGGCCGAGTCAGCCCCAGCATTTT. This encodes CSARDIGPSQPQHF. This chain uses TRBV20-1 with TRBJ1-5; D gene uncertain. Per the germline V gene, CDR1 is DFQATT and CDR2 is SNEGSKA (reference sequence). Trimming cost V 0 bases and J 6 bases, with 12 bases left between them. The CDR3 loop spans 14 amino acids.

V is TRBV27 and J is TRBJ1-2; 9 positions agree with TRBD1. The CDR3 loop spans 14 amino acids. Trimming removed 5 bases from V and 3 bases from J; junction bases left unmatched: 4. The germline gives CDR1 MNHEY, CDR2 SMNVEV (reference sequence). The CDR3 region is CASSPRQGDYGYTF. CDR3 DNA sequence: TGTGCCAGCAGTCCTCGACAGGGGGACTATGGCTACACCTTC.